The 3 T cell receptor beta chains given below trace back to one sample, sequenced in a study of T-cell memory formation after mild COVID-19. In TCRdb, the 5' RACE reads were re-called with MiXCR into one record per CDR3 protein. Among tens of thousands of distinct CDR3 sequences, approximately 8% were seen once, and the ten largest hold roughly 1.5%. The sequencing input was PBMCs or a T cell subset sorted from them (not recorded which). The receptors were sampled from a young man who had mild COVID-19 (a few samples of this study predate the infection). Cell type and time point are not known.

This clonotype appeared a few times. The gene calls are TRBV7-8 and TRBJ2-3; TRBD2 might be the D (6 bases). V was pared by 5 bases and J by 0 bases, with 15 bases between. The CDR3 consists of 16 residues. Germline CDR1 SGHVS, CDR2 FQNEAQ. The CDR3 spells CASSPLRGLSTDTQYF. CDR3 bases: TGTGCCAGCAGCCCCCTTCGGGGGTTGAGCACAGATACGCAGTATTTT. Full variable domain (outside the CDR3, taken from reference TRBV7-8 and TRBJ2-3): GAGVSQSPRYKVAKRGQDVALRCDPISGHVSLFWYQQALGQGPEFLTYFQNEAQLDKSGLPSDRFFAERPEGSVSTLKIQRTQQEDSAVYLCASSPLRGLSTDTQYFGPGTRLTVL.

This clonotype was detected ten times or more. This chain joins TRBV5-1 and TRBJ2-5; D is unresolved. Germline V gene sequence: CDR1 SGHRS, CDR2 YFSETQ. The germline V and J ends were trimmed by 8 bases and 1 base, with 12 bases remaining between them. The CDR3 sequence is 13 residues long. This CDR3 reads CASIGVGQETQYF. The DNA for the CDR3 is TGCGCCAGTATTGGGGTAGGCCAAGAGACCCAGTACTTC.

This clonotype has at least ten counts. This chain connects TRBV9 to TRBJ2-3; D is perhaps TRBD1 (6 bases). The germline V and J ends were trimmed by 4 bases and 0 bases, with 21 bases remaining between them. The CDR3 is 18 residues long. The germline CDR1 and CDR2 sequences are SGDLS and YYNGEE. The DNA of the CDR3 is TGTGCCAGCAGCACAGGGACAAGGGGGAGATCTAGCACAGATACGCAGTATTTT. This codes for CASSTGTRGRSSTDTQYF.